Listed below are T cell receptor beta chains from one sample, sequenced in a study of blood T cell repertoires in COVID-19. Some clones are missing from TCRdb's copy, which holds only in-frame ones; the method was immunoSEQ multiplex PCR. The sample has 250,000 to 350,000 clones; about 89% are singletons. Sequencing used peripheral blood. These receptors all come from a man aged 25-45 years with acute or convalescent COVID-19. CDR3s include the opening cysteine and the closing phenylalanine or tryptophan. The D gene is left open where the match is weak. For some rows the clone size is stated as once, few or many, or as a class when expanded; others skip it.

11 TRBJ2-1 NA TRBV5-1 NA TGCGCCAGCACATTTCGGGGAGAGCAGTTCTTC CASTFRGEQFF
15 TRBJ2-4 TRBD2 TRBV5-8 NA TGTGCCAGCAGCTTGATGGGGGGGGCCAAAAACATTCAGTACTTC CASSLMGGAKNIQYF
15 TRBJ1-1 NA TRBV4-2 NA TGTGCCAGCAGCCAAGTGGTCAGGGCGAACACTGAAGCTTTCTTT CASSQVVRANTEAFF
14 TRBJ1-2 NA TRBV27 NA TGTGCCAGCAGTCCGGGACTTTGGGGGTTTGGCTACACCTTC CASSPGLWGFGYTF
15 TRBJ1-2 NA TRBV28 NA TGTGCCAGCAGTTTTCTTGACAGCGCTAACTATGGCTACACCTTC CASSFLDSANYGYTF
18 TRBJ1-6 NA TRBV5-6 NA TGTGCCAGCAGCGAGGACTCTATCGGAAGCTCCTATAATTCACCCCTCCACTTT CASSEDSIGSSYNSPLHF
18 TRBJ2-2 TRBD2 TRBV7-8 once TGTGCCAGCAGCTTAGACAGGCTACAGCGGGAGCAAACCGGGGAGCTGTTTTTT CASSLDRLQREQTGELFF
14 TRBJ1-2 TRBD1 TRBV18 NA TGTGCCAGCTCACAGGGACAGGACTACTATGGCTACACCTTC CASSQGQDYYGYTF
12 TRBJ2-2 NA TRBV28 NA TGTGCCATCACAGGGAACACCGGGGAGCTGTTTTTT CAITGNTGELFF
14 TRBJ2-2 NA TRBV29-1 NA TGCAGCGTTGCAGACGCGGGGTACACCGGGGAGCTGTTTTTT CSVADAGYTGELFF
14 TRBJ2-7 TRBD1 TRBV3-1/TRBV3-2 NA TGTGCCAGCAGCCCATCGGGACAGACCTACGAGCAGTACTTC CASSPSGQTYEQYF
17 TRBJ2-1 TRBD2 TRBV7-3 NA TGTGCCAGCAGCTTAACGAGGCCTAGCGGGGCCTACAATGAGCAGTTCTTC CASSLTRPSGAYNEQFF
13 TRBJ2-7 TRBD1 TRBV12-5 NA TGTGCTAGTGCCGTGATCGGACAGGGGGAGCAGTACTTC CASAVIGQGEQYF
12 TRBJ1-2 NA TRBV28 NA TGTGCCAGCAGTTTAGGCAGGGCTGGCTACACCTTC CASSLGRAGYTF
15 TRBJ1-5 TRBD1 TRBV19 once TGTGCCAGTAGTATGTGGGACAGATTGAATCAGCCCCAGCATTTT CASSMWDRLNQPQHF
17 TRBJ1-5 TRBD1 TRBV23-1 NA TGCGCCAGGGTACCGGGACAGTTAACTAATAGCAATCAGCCCCAGCATTTT CARVPGQLTNSNQPQHF
16 TRBJ2-7 TRBD2 TRBV28 NA TGTGCCAGCAGTCCCGGGGGACTAGCGGGAGCGGGCGAGCAGTACTTC CASSPGGLAGAGEQYF
11 TRBJ1-2 TRBD1 TRBV29-1 once TGCAGCGCCGGACAGGGTTTGGGCTACACCTTC CSAGQGLGYTF
15 TRBJ1-5 NA TRBV12-2 NA TGTGCAAGTCGCCCGGACAGGGTACGCAATCAGCCCCAGCATTTT CASRPDRVRNQPQHF
12 TRBJ1-4 TRBD1 TRBV30 NA TGTGCCTGGAGACAGGGGAATGAAAAACTGTTTTTT CAWRQGNEKLFF
16 TRBJ2-7 TRBD2 TRBV13 NA TGTGCCAGCAGCACACAAATAGCGGGGGTTCACTACGAGCAGTACTTC CASSTQIAGVHYEQYF
15 TRBJ2-1 TRBD2 TRBV27 NA TGTGCCAGCAGCCCTACTAGCGGGGGGGGTAATGAGCAGTTCTTC CASSPTSGGGNEQFF
15 TRBJ1-1 TRBD1 TRBV19 once TGTGCCAGTAGTAGGTTGCCAGGGGGGAGCACTGAAGCTTTCTTT CASSRLPGGSTEAFF
14 TRBJ2-2 NA TRBV5-8 once TGTGCCAGCAGCGAAGGAGAGTGGTCCGGGGAGCTGTTTTTT CASSEGEWSGELFF